Listed below are T cell receptor beta chains from one sample, sequenced in a study of cytomegalovirus exposure and HLA in healthy donors. Only in-frame clones appear in the TCRdb table, and some are missing; sequencing was by immunoSEQ multiplex PCR. This sample yields roughly 200,000 clones, of which about three quarters are seen a single time; roughly 1.2% belongs to the top ten. Sequenced: PBMCs. These receptors were taken from a woman aged 25-40 years in good health and CMV-seronegative. Both conserved end residues are trimmed from each CDR3. Each record gives: J gene, V gene, CDR3 protein.

TRBJ1-4	TRBV5-1	ASGTGGATNEKLF
TRBJ2-3	TRBV19	ASTGRTDTQY
TRBJ1-2	TRBV6-5	ASSYPGQGGYT
TRBJ2-3	TRBV4-1	ASSQYGGQATDTQY
TRBJ2-6	TRBV5-5	ASSFGHSRGANVLT
TRBJ1-2	TRBV4-1	ASSQATGIYGYT
TRBJ2-5	TRBV7-2	ASSLVQGAGETQY
TRBJ1-1	TRBV19	ASSMGQATEAF
TRBJ2-1	TRBV7-6	ASSSTSGRSGEQF
TRBJ1-2	TRBV1	TSSQEKGANYGYT
TRBJ2-7	TRBV6-5	ASSSNQGATYEQY
TRBJ2-1	TRBV11-2	ASSFPGVVEQF
TRBJ2-1	TRBV11-3	ASSTGTGAYNEQF
TRBJ1-4	TRBV30	AWLTDWGGNEKLF
TRBJ1-1	TRBV2	ASSAGNTEAF
TRBJ2-2	TRBV10-2	ATKDPHREGTGELF
TRBJ1-1	TRBV5-4	ASSPKPGTGFEAF
TRBJ1-6	TRBV9	ASSATGGSGSPLH
TRBJ2-3	TRBV5-4	ASVRDREEDTQY
TRBJ2-3	TRBV6-4	ASSDRLAGPDTQY
TRBJ1-5	TRBV9	ASSVGTVGNQPQH
TRBJ2-5	TRBV18	ASSRDLQETQY
TRBJ1-2	TRBV10-3	ATQAGTRGYT
TRBJ1-2	TRBV15	ATSRDNGGIYGYT
TRBJ1-5	TRBV7-8	ASSGTWSEPQH
TRBJ2-5	TRBV7-9	ASSNYRDQETQY
TRBJ2-7	TRBV21-1	ASSKVRTGRYYEQY
TRBJ1-2	TRBV20-1	SATGDYGYT
TRBJ2-1	TRBV11-1	ASSRLAGGFYNEQF
TRBJ1-5	TRBV30	AWRKGQERGQPQH
TRBJ1-1	TRBV6-5	ASSYSGSVMNTEAF
TRBJ2-3	TRBV5-1	ASSQGQGSYADTQY
TRBJ2-2	TRBV6-6	ASKWEDHNTGELF
TRBJ1-5	TRBV5-6	ASSQRDRGTNQPQH
TRBJ2-7	TRBV28	ASSPDRGDNYEQY
TRBJ2-5	TRBV9	ASSVGSQGGETQY
TRBJ1-6	TRBV5-1	ASSLGALNSPLH
TRBJ1-1	TRBV5-4	ASSLEGNQGGAEAF
TRBJ1-2	TRBV30	AWTIGLNYGYT
TRBJ1-5	TRBV19	ASKGDGGYSNQPQH
TRBJ1-3	TRBV28	ASVGQVHSGNTIY
TRBJ2-1	TRBV2	ASSSRATSGRGDEQF
TRBJ2-5	TRBV7-8	ASSLGQGTQETQY
TRBJ1-1	TRBV5-1	ASSLITTRENTEAF
TRBJ1-4	TRBV14	ASSQDPSEKLF
TRBJ2-5	TRBV5-6	ASSPGTAQETQY
TRBJ2-7	TRBV5-1	ASSFDRGRPSGEQY